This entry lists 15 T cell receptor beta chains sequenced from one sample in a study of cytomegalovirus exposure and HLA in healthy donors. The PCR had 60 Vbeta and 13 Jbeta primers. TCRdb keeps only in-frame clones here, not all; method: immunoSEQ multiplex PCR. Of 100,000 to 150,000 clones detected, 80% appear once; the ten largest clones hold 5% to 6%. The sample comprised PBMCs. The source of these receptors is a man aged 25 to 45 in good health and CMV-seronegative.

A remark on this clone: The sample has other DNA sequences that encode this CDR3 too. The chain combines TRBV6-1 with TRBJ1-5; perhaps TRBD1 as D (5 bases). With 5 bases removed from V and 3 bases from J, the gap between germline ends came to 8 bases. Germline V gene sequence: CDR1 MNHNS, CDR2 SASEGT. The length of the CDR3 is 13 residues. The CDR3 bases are TGTGCCAGCAGTAGGGGCATCAATCAGCCCCAGCATTTT. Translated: CASSRGINQPQHF.

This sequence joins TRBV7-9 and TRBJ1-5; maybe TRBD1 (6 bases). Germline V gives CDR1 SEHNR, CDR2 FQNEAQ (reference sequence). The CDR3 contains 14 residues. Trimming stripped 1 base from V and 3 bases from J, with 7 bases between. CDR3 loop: CASSLGGLNQPQHF. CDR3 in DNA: TGTGCCAGCAGCTTAGGGGGGCTCAATCAGCCCCAGCATTTT.

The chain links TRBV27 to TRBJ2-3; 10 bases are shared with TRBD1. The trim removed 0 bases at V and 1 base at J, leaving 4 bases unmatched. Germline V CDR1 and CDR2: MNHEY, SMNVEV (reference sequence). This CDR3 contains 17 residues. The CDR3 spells CASSLSSGTGGTDTQYF. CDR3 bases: TGTGCCAGCAGTTTATCGTCCGGGACAGGGGGCACAGATACGCAGTATTTT.

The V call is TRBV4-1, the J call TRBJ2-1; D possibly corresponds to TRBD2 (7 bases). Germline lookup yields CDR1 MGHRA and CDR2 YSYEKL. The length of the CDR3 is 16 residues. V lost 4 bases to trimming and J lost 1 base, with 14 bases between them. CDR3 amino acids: CASSPGRGGSYNEQFF. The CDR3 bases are TGCGCCAGCAGCCCCGGAAGGGGGGGTTCCTACAATGAGCAGTTCTTC.

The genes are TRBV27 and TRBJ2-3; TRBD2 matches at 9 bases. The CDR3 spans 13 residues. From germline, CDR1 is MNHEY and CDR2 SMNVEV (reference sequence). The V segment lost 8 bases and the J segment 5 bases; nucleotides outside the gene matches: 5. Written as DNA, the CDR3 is TGTGCCAGCGCTAGCGGGGTAGAAGATACGCAGTATTTT. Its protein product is CASASGVEDTQYF.

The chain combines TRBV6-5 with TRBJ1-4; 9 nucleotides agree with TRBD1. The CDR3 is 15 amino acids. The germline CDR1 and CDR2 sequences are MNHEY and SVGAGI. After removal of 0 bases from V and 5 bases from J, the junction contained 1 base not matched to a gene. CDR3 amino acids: CASSYSGTGNEKLFF. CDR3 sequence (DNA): TGTGCCAGCAGTTACTCGGGGACAGGGAATGAAAAACTGTTTTTT.

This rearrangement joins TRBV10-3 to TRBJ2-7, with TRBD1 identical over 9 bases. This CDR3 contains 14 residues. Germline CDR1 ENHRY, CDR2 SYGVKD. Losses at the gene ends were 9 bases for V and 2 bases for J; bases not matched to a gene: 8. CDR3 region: CAISTGTGTYEQYF. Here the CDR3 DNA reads TGTGCCATTTCGACCGGGACAGGGACCTACGAGCAGTACTTC.

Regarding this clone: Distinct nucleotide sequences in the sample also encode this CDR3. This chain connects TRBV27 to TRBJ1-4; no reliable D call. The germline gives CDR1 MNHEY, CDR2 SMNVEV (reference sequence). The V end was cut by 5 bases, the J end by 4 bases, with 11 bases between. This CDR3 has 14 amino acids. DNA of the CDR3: TGTGCCAGCAGTAGAGGAGGCCTTAATGAAAAACTGTTTTTT. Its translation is CASSRGGLNEKLFF.

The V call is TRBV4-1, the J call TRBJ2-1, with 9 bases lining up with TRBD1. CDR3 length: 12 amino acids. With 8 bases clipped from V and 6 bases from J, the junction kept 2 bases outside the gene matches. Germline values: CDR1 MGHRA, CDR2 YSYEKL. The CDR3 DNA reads TGCGCCAGCGTGGGACAGGGCAATGAGCAGTTCTTC. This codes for CASVGQGNEQFF.

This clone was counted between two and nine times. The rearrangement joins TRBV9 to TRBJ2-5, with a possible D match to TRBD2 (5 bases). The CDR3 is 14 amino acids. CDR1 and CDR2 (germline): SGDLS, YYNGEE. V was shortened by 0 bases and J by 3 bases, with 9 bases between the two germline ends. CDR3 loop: CASSVGSGKETQYF. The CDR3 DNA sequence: TGTGCCAGCAGCGTAGGGTCCGGGAAAGAGACCCAGTACTTC.

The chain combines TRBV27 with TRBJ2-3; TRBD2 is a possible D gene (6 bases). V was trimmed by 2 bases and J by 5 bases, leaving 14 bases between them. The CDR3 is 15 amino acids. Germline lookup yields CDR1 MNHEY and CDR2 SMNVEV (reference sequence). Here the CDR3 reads CASSLTGGRGDTQYF. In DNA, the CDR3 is TGTGCCAGCAGTTTAACCGGGGGAAGGGGAGATACGCAGTATTTT.

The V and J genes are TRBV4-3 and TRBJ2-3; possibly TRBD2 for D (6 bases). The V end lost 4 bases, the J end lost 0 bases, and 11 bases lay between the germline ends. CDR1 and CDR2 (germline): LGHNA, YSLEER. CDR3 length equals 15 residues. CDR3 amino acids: CASSRDLASTDTQYF. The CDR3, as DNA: TGCGCCAGCAGCCGGGACTTAGCTAGCACAGATACGCAGTATTTT.

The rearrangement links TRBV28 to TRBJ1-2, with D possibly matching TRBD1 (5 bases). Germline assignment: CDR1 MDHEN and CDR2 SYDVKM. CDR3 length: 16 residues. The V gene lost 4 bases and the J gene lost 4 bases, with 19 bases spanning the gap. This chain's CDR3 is CASSYVTHGQFYGYTF. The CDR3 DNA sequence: TGTGCCAGCAGTTACGTAACCCATGGACAATTCTATGGCTACACCTTC.

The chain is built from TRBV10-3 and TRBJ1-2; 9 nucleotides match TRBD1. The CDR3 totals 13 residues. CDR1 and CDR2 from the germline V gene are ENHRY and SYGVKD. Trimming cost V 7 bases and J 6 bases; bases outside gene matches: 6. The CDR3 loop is CAINPGQGDGYTF. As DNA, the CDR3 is TGTGCCATCAACCCGGGACAGGGAGATGGCTACACCTTC.

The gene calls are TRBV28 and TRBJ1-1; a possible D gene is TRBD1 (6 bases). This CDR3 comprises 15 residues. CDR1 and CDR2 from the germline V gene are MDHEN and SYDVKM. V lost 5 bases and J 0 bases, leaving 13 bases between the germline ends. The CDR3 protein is CASSNGQTLNTEAFF. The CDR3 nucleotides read TGTGCCAGCAGTAACGGACAGACCCTGAACACTGAAGCTTTCTTT.